The entry that follows covers one TCR beta chain sequence. The time point was: before trial treatment. First-strand cDNA used TRAV- and TRBV-specific primers, covering alpha and beta chains. Amplification, which lasted 15 to 20 PCR cycles, used a constant-region primer and V-primer adapter to amplify TCRs. A single record per CDR3 protein comes from TCRdb applying MiXCR to the reads. The sample consists of about 60,000 distinct CDR3 sequences, roughly a quarter of them appearing once. This record belongs to a study of low-dose radiotherapy and immunotherapy resistance in tumors. At the level of the study: Every six weeks patients received intravenous ipilimumab 1 mg/kg, and every two weeks they received intravenous nivolumab 240 mg. At a dose of 200 mg/m2, intravenous cyclophosphamide was given every two weeks, one day before radiation and immunotherapy.

Germline lookup yields CDR1 SGHVS and CDR2 FNYEAQ. The CDR3 has 15 residues. The V gene end was trimmed by 5 bases and the J gene end by 5 bases; junction bases not matched to a gene: 4. This TCR derives from a male donor with prostate cancer. Sequenced here: PBMCs, sampled before treatment. The chain has TRBV7-6 and TRBJ2-1; 12 bases fit TRBD2. The CDR3 DNA reads as TGTGCCAGCAGCAAGCTAGCGGGAGGGGACAATGAGCAGTTCTTC. It specifies CASSKLAGGDNEQFF.